These 7 T cell receptor beta chains share one sample of origin, sequenced in a study of Ad26.COV2.S vaccination and SARS-CoV-2 variants. Treatment described: roughly 20 received Ad26.COV2.S at low or high dose, single or two shots; five or six received placebo; per-sample allocation not given. At day 63 after the first vaccine or placebo injection, samples were drawn. TCRdb's copy holds only in-frame clones and misses some; the assay was immunoSEQ multiplex PCR. The sample lists hundreds of thousands of clones, roughly 90% occurring once. Specimen: peripheral blood, collected in a trial of Ad26.COV2.S vaccine versus placebo. These receptors were taken from a person aged 18 to 59 who received the Ad26.COV2.S COVID-19 vaccine or a placebo.

The chain uses TRBV13 and TRBJ2-1; no firm D call. The CDR3 sequence is 12 residues long. From germline, CDR1 is PRHDT and CDR2 FYEKMQ (reference sequence). The V end lost 5 bases, the J end lost 7 bases, and 9 bases lay between the germline ends. CDR3 nucleotide sequence: TGTGCCAGCAGCCCAGCCCAGAATGAGCAGTTCTTC. This codes for CASSPAQNEQFF.

The rearrangement uses TRBV9 and TRBJ2-7, with 11 bases fitting TRBD1. Germline CDR1 and CDR2: SGDLS and YYNGEE. With 2 bases clipped from V and 6 bases from J, the junction kept 4 bases outside the gene matches. This CDR3 has 14 amino acids. DNA for the CDR3: TGTGCCAGCAGCGTCGGGGGACAGGGGGGCGAGCAGTACTTC. Amino acid sequence: CASSVGGQGGEQYF. Based on the CDR3 plus reference TRBV9 and TRBJ2-7, the full variable domain is DSGVTQTPKHLITATGQRVTLRCSPRSGDLSVYWYQQSLDQGLQFLIQYYNGEERAKGNILERFSAQQFPDLHSELNLSSLELGDSALYFCASSVGGQGGEQYFGPGTRLTVT.

CDR3 sequence: CASSIGAGGLSGANVLTF. Written as DNA, the CDR3 is TGTGCCAGTAGTATCGGAGCGGGAGGGCTCTCTGGGGCCAACGTCCTGACTTTC. This rearrangement joins TRBV19 to TRBJ2-6, with TRBD2 matching over 10 bases. Germline trimming cut 3 bases from V and 0 bases from J; bases unmatched to any gene: 5. The germline V gene encodes CDR1 LNHDA and CDR2 SQIVND (reference sequence). The CDR3 is made up of 18 amino acids. Full variable domain (remainder filled in from reference TRBV19 and TRBJ2-6): DGGITQSPKYLFRKEGQNVTLSCEQNLNHDAMYWYRQDPGQGLRLIYYSQIVNDFQKGDIAEGYSVSREKKESFPLTVTSAQKNPTAFYLCASSIGAGGLSGANVLTFGAGSRLTVL.

The chain employs TRBV18 and TRBJ1-3; D gene unclear. The CDR3 extends over 14 amino acids. The germline gives CDR1 KGHSH, CDR2 LQKENI. Trimming pared 4 bases from V and 4 bases from J, leaving 11 bases between. CDR3 in amino acids: CASSLSTLGNTIYF. In DNA form, the CDR3 reads TGTGCCAGCTCACTATCTACTTTAGGAAACACCATATATTTT.

V is TRBV12-3 or TRBV12-4 and J is TRBJ2-2; D gene ambiguous. The ends were cut back, 5 bases at V and 4 bases at J, with 8 bases in the middle. The CDR3 is made up of 13 amino acids. CDR3 in DNA: TGTGCCAGCAGTCTCCAGCTCACCGGGGAGCTGTTTTTT. Amino acids: CASSLQLTGELFF.

The genes are TRBV2 and TRBJ2-1; possibly TRBD1 for D (6 bases). Trimming stripped 5 bases from V and 9 bases from J, with 8 bases between. CDR1 is SNHLY and CDR2 is FYNNEI in the germline V gene. The length of the CDR3 is 11 residues. CDR3 DNA sequence: TGTGCCAGCAGTCTAGGGGGTGAGCAGTTCTTC. This gives the protein CASSLGGEQFF.

CDR3 sequence (DNA): TGTGCCATCAGTGAGACCCGACGGGCGAACACTGAAGCTTTCTTT. This sequence encodes CAISETRRANTEAFF. The V and J genes are TRBV10-3 and TRBJ1-1, with D unresolved. V was clipped by 2 bases and J by 1 base, with 11 bases between them. The CDR3 sequence is 15 residues long. In germline, CDR1 is ENHRY, CDR2 SYGVKD.